These 3 T cell receptor beta chains came from one sample sequenced in a study of T cell clonality in common variable immunodeficiency. Generated by immunoSEQ multiplex PCR, the TCRdb table keeps only in-frame clones and is missing some. This sample has some 60,000 clones, each found more than once. The specimen was peripheral blood mononuclear cells. Every receptor here comes from a person aged 18 to 75 in good health.

This clone was seen at least ten times. Read data end 3 residues before the CDR3 end; the end is taken from the germline J gene. The chain links TRBV10-3 to TRBJ2-3, with 12 bases lining up with TRBD2. Per the germline V gene, CDR1 is ENHRY and CDR2 is SYGVKD. V lost 7 bases, J lost 4 bases, and 6 bases stayed unmatched. This CDR3 is built from 15 residues. CDR3 protein: CAITQTSGSADTQYF. The part of the CDR3 DNA that was read is TGTGCCATCACCCAGACTAGCGGGAGTGCAGATACG.

There are many counts of this clone. The sequenced fragment ends 3 residues before the CDR3 boundary, so the rest is inferred from the germline J gene. V usage is TRBV5-1 and J usage is TRBJ2-5; maybe TRBD1 (7 bases). There are 15 residues in the CDR3. From germline, CDR1 is SGHRS and CDR2 YFSETQ. V was pared by 5 bases and J by 1 base, with 15 bases between. CDR3 DNA, as far as it was read: TGCGCCAGCAGTCGGAATCAGGGGGGCCAAGAGACC. Amino acids: CASSRNQGGQET. The whole CDR3 sequence is CASSRNQGGQETQYF.

The table lists this clone with many counts. The missing CDR3 end, 3 residues past where the read stops, is filled in from the germline J gene. The chain has TRBV7-9 and TRBJ2-7, with 7 positions matching TRBD2. Germline assignment: CDR1 SEHNR and CDR2 FQNEAQ (reference sequence). The trim removed 6 bases at V and 3 bases at J, leaving 11 bases unmatched. This CDR3 region has 15 residues. CDR3 DNA, as far as it was read: TGTGCCAGCAGGCTTGTGCCTAGCGGAGGCTACGAG. Its protein is CASRLVPSGGYE. The whole CDR3 protein is CASRLVPSGGYEQYF.